The 9 T cell receptor beta chains given below trace back to one sample, sequenced in a study of shared clonotypes between healthy human individuals. Repertoires were generated with immunoSEQ multiplex PCR, while TCRdb's copy carries only in-frame clones and drops some. The repertoire holds 2 million to 2.5 million clones, roughly 95% seen once, with roughly 0.13% in the top ten. Material: naive CD4+ T cells sorted from blood. Subset of the sample: CD45RA+ positively selected. These receptors were collected from a young man in good health.

The chain has TRBV18 and TRBJ1-4, with D possibly matching TRBD1 (6 bases). Trimming removed 3 bases at V and 3 bases at J, with 11 bases between. CDR1 and CDR2 (germline): KGHSH, LQKENI. This CDR3 is 15 amino acids long. The CDR3 DNA reads TGTGCCAGCTCACCGATGGGGGCAGCTAATGAAAAACTGTTTTTT. Encoded protein: CASSPMGAANEKLFF.

V is TRBV2 and J is TRBJ1-2; 7 nucleotides match TRBD1. Per germline, CDR1 SNHLY and CDR2 FYNNEI. This CDR3 contains 13 residues. The trim removed 6 bases at V and 8 bases at J, leaving 9 bases unmatched. CDR3 nucleotides: TGTGCCAGCAGGTCACAGGGGATTTGGGGCTACACCTTC. This sequence encodes CASRSQGIWGYTF.

The V call is TRBV7-2, the J call TRBJ2-1; 14 bases fit TRBD2. This CDR3 contains 15 residues. Trimming took 5 bases from V and 7 from J; bases not matched to a gene: 4. Per germline, CDR1 SGHTA and CDR2 FQGNSA. The CDR3 nucleotides are TGTGCCAGCAGCACGGGACTAGCGGGAGCTAATGAGCAGTTCTTC. This codes for CASSTGLAGANEQFF.

The gene calls are TRBV10-3 and TRBJ1-2, with 8 positions matching TRBD1. The CDR3 loop spans 14 amino acids. The junction had 5 bases not matched to a gene; V was cut back by 4 bases and J by 4 bases. The V gene's germline CDR1 is ENHRY and CDR2 SYGVKD. The CDR3 loop is CAISALGQGYGYTF. The CDR3 DNA reads as TGTGCCATCAGTGCCCTCGGACAGGGCTATGGCTACACCTTC.

V and J are TRBV30 and TRBJ1-3; D is perhaps TRBD1 (6 bases). With 2 bases removed from V and 1 base from J, the gap between germline ends came to 15 bases. This CDR3 spans 16 amino acids. Germline CDR1 GTSNPN, CDR2 SVGIG (reference sequence). In DNA form, the CDR3 reads TGTGCCTGGAGTATCACAGGGAAAATATCTGGAAACACCATATATTTT. Translating gives CAWSITGKISGNTIYF. The whole variable domain, filled in from reference TRBV30 and TRBJ1-3, reads SQTIHQWPATLVQPVGSPLSLECTVEGTSNPNLYWYRQAAGRGLQLLFYSVGIGQISSEVPQNLSASRPQDRQFILSSKKLLLSDSGFYLCAWSITGKISGNTIYFGEGSWLTVV.

The rearrangement joins TRBV6-6 to TRBJ1-1, with 9 bases aligning to TRBD1. The CDR3 is made up of 14 amino acids. Germline V gene sequence: CDR1 MNHNY, CDR2 SVGAGI (reference sequence). V gave up 6 bases and J gave up 5 bases; unmatched junction bases: 7. CDR3 residues: CASRTGTGSTEAFF. The CDR3 DNA reads as TGTGCCAGCAGGACCGGGACAGGGTCAACTGAAGCTTTCTTT.

The rearrangement links TRBV15 to TRBJ2-7; D possibly corresponds to TRBD2 (6 bases). This CDR3 has 15 amino acids. CDR1 and CDR2 from the germline V gene are LNHNV and YYDKDF (reference sequence). V was cut by 0 bases and J by 4 bases, with 13 bases left in between. The CDR3 nucleotides read TGTGCCACCAGCAGAGAATTCGGGAGTATATACGAGCAGTACTTC. Its protein is CATSREFGSIYEQYF.

The chain carries TRBV18 and TRBJ2-1; unclear D gene. Germline lookup yields CDR1 KGHSH and CDR2 LQKENI. With 6 bases removed from V and 0 bases from J, the gap between germline ends came to 12 bases. The CDR3 loop spans 15 amino acids. The DNA for the CDR3 is TGTGCCAGCTCCCTTTTAGAAAGCTCCTACAATGAGCAGTTCTTC. This gives the protein CASSLLESSYNEQFF.

This chain connects TRBV6-5 to TRBJ1-2, with TRBD1 matching over 12 bases. Germline assignment: CDR1 MNHEY and CDR2 SVGAGI. Trimming took 5 bases from V and 7 from J; bases not matched to a gene: 5. This CDR3 is built from 14 residues. CDR3 in amino acids: CASSTGQGASGYTF. CDR3 coding DNA: TGTGCCAGCAGTACGGGACAGGGGGCAAGTGGCTACACCTTC.